Described below is a single T cell receptor beta chain sequence and its context. This clonotype has only a few counts. Its antigen target is currently unknown. No base quality information exists; no much larger clone differs at one position. This sample was taken from a study of type 1 regulatory T cells (dated by TCRdb to the early 2020s). Describing the broader study: The study characterized an in vitro protocol that generated a Tr1-enriched, alloantigen-specific CD4 T cell product named T-allo10. T-allo10 was being tested clinically in patients with hematological malignancies who were undergoing allogeneic hematopoietic stem cell transplantation.

These reads were obtained on an Illumina MiSeq. In-frame beta chains were kept once TCRdb had trimmed the public reads at Q25 with fastp and called clones with MiXCR. Merged by CDR3 protein, the rows form single entries marked with the most common genes and DNA. The sample data list under 20,000 distinct CDR3 sequences, and approximately 10% of these were observed just once. The ten biggest clones cover over 2.5% of the sample. The junction carries 15 bases between V and J, which are trimmed by 3 bases and 5 bases respectively. The CDR3 numbers 14 residues from cysteine through phenylalanine. The only DNA kept is the CDR3, 42 bases in frame from the first base. CDR1 and CDR2 (SGHRS, YFSETQ) derive from the germline V gene.

This chain is built from TRBV5-1 and TRBJ2-7; D gene: possibly TRBD1, on 6 matching bases. The material sequenced was CD4+ T cells, either the whole sample or a sorted fraction (not recorded which). The receptor was derived from a human donor in good health. The CDR3 protein: CASSSDSFLNEQYF. The DNA reads TGCGCCAGCAGCTCGGACAGTTTCCTGAACGAGCAGTACTTC.